Listed below are T cell receptor beta chains from one sample, sequenced in a study of blood T cell repertoires in COVID-19. Method: immunoSEQ multiplex PCR; TCRdb's copy keeps in-frame clones and lacks some. The repertoire holds about 81,000 clones, under 90% seen once, with less than 15% in the top ten. Source material: peripheral blood. These receptors were obtained from a human donor in a cohort sampled during active COVID-19. Each CDR3 is given with its conserved first and last residue. The order of the fields is clone size, D gene, V gene, J gene, CDR3 protein, CDR3 DNA. The D gene is left open where the match is weak. Clone sizes are given selectively: once, few, many, or a class where the clone is expanded.

clone size: few
D gene: TRBD1
V gene: TRBV19
J gene: TRBJ2-2
CDR3 protein: CASSIGNRGPNTGELFF
CDR3 DNA: TGTGCCAGTAGTATCGGGAACAGGGGGCCGAACACCGGGGAGCTGTTTTTT

clone size: -
D gene: -
V gene: TRBV14
J gene: TRBJ1-5
CDR3 protein: CATKSGQVSNQPQHF
CDR3 DNA: TGTGCCACCAAGTCTGGTCAGGTAAGCAATCAGCCCCAGCATTTT

clone size: -
D gene: TRBD1
V gene: TRBV5-1
J gene: TRBJ1-2
CDR3 protein: CASSGAGTEINYGYTF
CDR3 DNA: TGCGCCAGCAGCGGGGCCGGGACAGAGATTAACTATGGCTACACCTTC

clone size: -
D gene: TRBD1
V gene: TRBV4-1
J gene: TRBJ1-4
CDR3 protein: CASSQGQGATNEKLFF
CDR3 DNA: TGCGCCAGCAGCCAGGGACAGGGGGCAACTAATGAAAAACTGTTTTTT

clone size: -
D gene: -
V gene: TRBV14
J gene: TRBJ1-4
CDR3 protein: CASSQDLGPGVVEKLFF
CDR3 DNA: TGTGCCAGCAGCCAAGATCTGGGGCCAGGGGTGGTGGAAAAACTGTTTTTT

clone size: -
D gene: TRBD2
V gene: TRBV27
J gene: TRBJ2-5
CDR3 protein: CASSRPGLAGVQETQYF
CDR3 DNA: TGTGCCAGCAGTCGGCCCGGACTAGCGGGGGTCCAAGAGACCCAGTACTTC

clone size: -
D gene: -
V gene: TRBV9
J gene: TRBJ2-1
CDR3 protein: CASSVGVAFEQFF
CDR3 DNA: TGTGCCAGCAGCGTAGGAGTAGCCTTTGAGCAGTTCTTC

clone size: -
D gene: TRBD1
V gene: TRBV2
J gene: TRBJ2-3
CDR3 protein: CASSPWDRATDTQYF
CDR3 DNA: TGTGCCAGCAGCCCGTGGGACAGGGCTACAGATACGCAGTATTTT

clone size: -
D gene: -
V gene: TRBV7-9
J gene: TRBJ1-2
CDR3 protein: CASSLPGLVGNNYGYTF
CDR3 DNA: TGTGCCAGCAGCTTACCGGGACTTGTCGGAAACAACTATGGCTACACCTTC

clone size: -
D gene: TRBD1
V gene: TRBV10-3
J gene: TRBJ1-4
CDR3 protein: CAISESTRGLGEKLFF
CDR3 DNA: TGTGCCATCAGTGAGTCGACCAGGGGGCTAGGGGAAAAACTGTTTTTT

clone size: -
D gene: TRBD2
V gene: TRBV20-1
J gene: TRBJ2-7
CDR3 protein: CSASIAGGRYEQYF
CDR3 DNA: TGCAGTGCTAGTATAGCGGGGGGACGCTACGAGCAGTACTTC

clone size: -
D gene: TRBD1
V gene: TRBV5-6
J gene: TRBJ2-2
CDR3 protein: CASSSGTGEVRELFF
CDR3 DNA: TGTGCCAGCAGCTCCGGGACAGGGGAAGTAAGGGAGCTGTTTTTT

clone size: -
D gene: -
V gene: TRBV12-3/TRBV12-4
J gene: TRBJ1-2
CDR3 protein: CASSPPEGVGYTF
CDR3 DNA: TGTGCCAGCAGTCCCCCAGAGGGGGTAGGCTACACCTTC

clone size: once
D gene: -
V gene: TRBV29-1
J gene: TRBJ1-2
CDR3 protein: CSVIYHPGKTNYGYTF
CDR3 DNA: TGCAGCGTTATATACCATCCGGGAAAAACTAACTATGGCTACACCTTC

clone size: -
D gene: -
V gene: TRBV4-1
J gene: TRBJ2-3
CDR3 protein: CASSQYVAGSSTDTQYF
CDR3 DNA: TGCGCCAGCAGCCAATATGTTGCAGGGTCTAGCACAGATACGCAGTATTTT

clone size: -
D gene: -
V gene: TRBV18
J gene: TRBJ2-7
CDR3 protein: CASSPPVAGIYYEQYF
CDR3 DNA: TGTGCCAGCTCACCCCCTGTGGCAGGGATTTACTACGAGCAGTACTTC

clone size: -
D gene: -
V gene: TRBV25-1
J gene: TRBJ2-2
CDR3 protein: CASTGAGELFF
CDR3 DNA: TGTGCCAGCACGGGGGCCGGGGAGCTGTTTTTT

clone size: -
D gene: -
V gene: TRBV12-3/TRBV12-4
J gene: TRBJ1-6
CDR3 protein: CASSSDRAPLHF
CDR3 DNA: TGTGCCAGCAGCTCGGACAGAGCACCCCTCCACTTT

clone size: -
D gene: TRBD1
V gene: TRBV5-6
J gene: TRBJ1-2
CDR3 protein: CASSIRRTGGIGYTF
CDR3 DNA: TGTGCCAGCAGCATACGGCGGACAGGGGGTATCGGCTACACCTTC

clone size: -
D gene: -
V gene: TRBV19
J gene: TRBJ2-2
CDR3 protein: CGSGPYTGELFF
CDR3 DNA: TGTGGGAGCGGGCCGTACACCGGGGAGCTGTTTTTT

clone size: -
D gene: TRBD1
V gene: TRBV7-9
J gene: TRBJ1-4
CDR3 protein: CASSIRQGNEKLFF
CDR3 DNA: TGTGCCAGCAGCATTCGACAGGGGAATGAAAAACTGTTTTTT

clone size: -
D gene: TRBD1
V gene: TRBV12-3/TRBV12-4
J gene: TRBJ2-7
CDR3 protein: CASSPGQSGEQYF
CDR3 DNA: TGTGCCAGCAGTCCGGGACAGTCGGGCGAGCAGTACTTC

clone size: -
D gene: TRBD2
V gene: TRBV5-4
J gene: TRBJ2-1
CDR3 protein: CASSSLSGGAGEQFF
CDR3 DNA: TGTGCCAGCAGCTCCTTAAGCGGGGGGGCTGGTGAGCAGTTCTTC

clone size: -
D gene: TRBD1
V gene: TRBV2
J gene: TRBJ2-7
CDR3 protein: CASRRTGTGNYEQYF
CDR3 DNA: TGTGCCAGCAGGAGAACCGGGACAGGGAACTACGAGCAGTACTTC

clone size: -
D gene: TRBD1
V gene: TRBV10-3
J gene: TRBJ2-7
CDR3 protein: CATQQGARYEQYF
CDR3 DNA: TGTGCCACACAACAGGGGGCGCGGTACGAGCAGTACTTC

clone size: few
D gene: TRBD1
V gene: TRBV5-1
J gene: TRBJ1-6
CDR3 protein: CASSSRPAGTGFYSPLHF
CDR3 DNA: TGCGCCAGCAGCTCAAGACCGGCCGGGACAGGGTTTTATTCACCCCTCCACTTT

clone size: -
D gene: -
V gene: TRBV3-1/TRBV3-2
J gene: TRBJ2-5
CDR3 protein: CASSQGGQETQYF
CDR3 DNA: TGTGCCAGCAGCCAAGGCGGGCAAGAGACCCAGTACTTC

clone size: -
D gene: -
V gene: TRBV18
J gene: TRBJ1-2
CDR3 protein: CASSLQRADYGYTF
CDR3 DNA: TGTGCCAGCTCACTGCAGAGGGCCGACTATGGCTACACCTTC

clone size: -
D gene: -
V gene: TRBV2
J gene: TRBJ1-4
CDR3 protein: CASRSVGGLGEKLFF
CDR3 DNA: TGTGCCAGCCGCTCGGTGGGGGGACTTGGTGAAAAACTGTTTTTT

clone size: -
D gene: TRBD1
V gene: TRBV28
J gene: TRBJ1-2
CDR3 protein: CASRPTGRRGYTF
CDR3 DNA: TGTGCCAGCAGGCCGACAGGGCGACGGGGCTACACCTTC

clone size: -
D gene: -
V gene: TRBV25-1
J gene: TRBJ1-1
CDR3 protein: CASRLGSEAFF
CDR3 DNA: TGTGCCAGCAGGCTCGGGTCGGAGGCTTTCTTT

clone size: once
D gene: -
V gene: TRBV5-1
J gene: TRBJ2-1
CDR3 protein: CASSLGGPLAGVSGNEQFF
CDR3 DNA: TGCGCCAGCAGCTTAGGGGGGCCCCTGGCGGGGGTTAGTGGCAATGAGCAGTTCTTC

clone size: -
D gene: -
V gene: TRBV7-5
J gene: TRBJ1-4
CDR3 protein: CVRSVWGGLFF
CDR3 DNA: TGTGTCAGAAGCGTCTGGGGCGGACTGTTTTTT

clone size: -
D gene: -
V gene: TRBV5-1
J gene: TRBJ2-7
CDR3 protein: CASSRLGAPARDYEQYF
CDR3 DNA: TGCGCCAGCAGCCGACTTGGGGCTCCGGCCAGGGACTACGAGCAGTACTTC

clone size: few
D gene: TRBD1
V gene: TRBV9
J gene: TRBJ2-1
CDR3 protein: CASSVGQGAGYEQFF
CDR3 DNA: TGTGCCAGCAGCGTTGGACAGGGGGCTGGCTATGAGCAGTTCTTC

clone size: -
D gene: -
V gene: TRBV7-8
J gene: TRBJ1-1
CDR3 protein: CASSLAVQGSTEAFF
CDR3 DNA: TGTGCCAGCAGCTTAGCGGTTCAGGGAAGTACTGAAGCTTTCTTT

clone size: -
D gene: -
V gene: TRBV4-1
J gene: TRBJ2-3
CDR3 protein: CASSQELWRTSTDTQYF
CDR3 DNA: TGCGCCAGCAGCCAAGAATTGTGGCGGACTAGCACAGATACGCAGTATTTT

clone size: many
D gene: -
V gene: TRBV11-2
J gene: TRBJ2-1
CDR3 protein: CASSLEPGFNEQFF
CDR3 DNA: TGTGCCAGCAGCTTAGAACCGGGTTTCAATGAGCAGTTCTTC

clone size: -
D gene: TRBD1
V gene: TRBV6-5
J gene: TRBJ1-2
CDR3 protein: CASTFRTGDHYGYTF
CDR3 DNA: TGTGCCAGCACATTCCGGACAGGGGATCACTATGGCTACACCTTC

clone size: -
D gene: TRBD2
V gene: TRBV6-1
J gene: TRBJ2-3
CDR3 protein: CASSGGLAAVTDTQYF
CDR3 DNA: TGTGCCAGCAGTGGGGGACTAGCGGCCGTCACAGATACGCAGTATTTT

clone size: -
D gene: -
V gene: TRBV6-2/TRBV6-3
J gene: TRBJ1-1
CDR3 protein: CASSYSGGRAEAFF
CDR3 DNA: TGTGCCAGCAGTTACTCGGGGGGTCGGGCTGAAGCTTTCTTT

clone size: few
D gene: -
V gene: TRBV2
J gene: TRBJ1-3
CDR3 protein: CASGRYSGNTIYF
CDR3 DNA: TGTGCCAGCGGGAGATACTCTGGAAACACCATATATTTT

clone size: -
D gene: -
V gene: TRBV4-1
J gene: TRBJ1-1
CDR3 protein: CASSPEGGTEAFF
CDR3 DNA: TGCGCCAGCAGCCCCGAAGGAGGGACTGAAGCTTTCTTT

clone size: -
D gene: -
V gene: TRBV11-2
J gene: TRBJ1-3
CDR3 protein: CATGQSFGNTIYF
CDR3 DNA: TGTGCCACCGGACAGTCCTTCGGAAACACCATATATTTT

clone size: -
D gene: TRBD1
V gene: TRBV6-6
J gene: TRBJ1-3
CDR3 protein: CAIRAGGGGNTIYF
CDR3 DNA: TGTGCCATCCGAGCAGGGGGTGGTGGAAACACCATATATTTT

clone size: few
D gene: TRBD1
V gene: TRBV4-1
J gene: TRBJ2-7
CDR3 protein: CASAKTGGGEQYF
CDR3 DNA: TGCGCCAGCGCCAAAACAGGGGGCGGCGAGCAGTACTTC

clone size: -
D gene: TRBD1
V gene: TRBV19
J gene: TRBJ1-1
CDR3 protein: CASRLDRTNTEAFF
CDR3 DNA: TGTGCCAGTAGACTGGACAGGACCAACACTGAAGCTTTCTTT

clone size: -
D gene: TRBD1
V gene: TRBV5-1
J gene: TRBJ2-1
CDR3 protein: CASSATPNRGNEQFF
CDR3 DNA: TGCGCCAGCAGCGCGACCCCTAACAGGGGGAATGAGCAGTTCTTC

clone size: -
D gene: -
V gene: TRBV7-2
J gene: TRBJ1-2
CDR3 protein: CASSLARVYGYTF
CDR3 DNA: TGTGCCAGCAGCTTAGCCAGGGTTTATGGCTACACCTTC